Below are 18 T cell receptor beta chains sequenced from a single sample in a study of PD-1 blockade in mismatch repair-deficient tumors. Assay used: immunoSEQ multiplex PCR; TCRdb lists only in-frame clones, some missing. The repertoire consists of more than 85,000 clones, with over 65% occurring once and the leading ten covering about 6.3%. Sequences were derived from peripheral blood, sampled 35 to 37 weeks after starting pembrolizumab. These receptors all come from an adult with mismatch repair-deficient cancer.

The V and J genes are TRBV9 and TRBJ1-1, with unresolved D. V lost 0 bases and J lost 4, with 13 bases in between. CDR1 and CDR2 from the germline V gene are SGDLS and YYNGEE. The CDR3 totals 15 residues. For the CDR3, the DNA is TGTGCCAGCAGCGTAGAGGGCAGCGGGGTCACTGAAGCTTTCTTT. Encoded protein: CASSVEGSGVTEAFF.

The rearrangement uses TRBV7-9 and TRBJ2-7, with D perhaps TRBD2 (6 bases). V was trimmed by 2 bases and J by 1 base, leaving 24 bases between them. The CDR3 loop spans 19 amino acids. CDR1 is SEHNR and CDR2 is FQNEAQ in the germline V gene (reference sequence). The CDR3 DNA sequence: TGTGCCAGCAGCTTATATTTTAAGACTAGGGAGACGGGTTCCTACGAGCAGTACTTC. It codes for CASSLYFKTRETGSYEQYF.

This chain joins TRBV5-1 and TRBJ2-2, with a weak D call TRBD2 (7 bases). From germline, CDR1 is SGHRS and CDR2 YFSETQ. The CDR3 extends over 17 amino acids. V lost 4 bases to trimming and J lost 2 bases, with 18 bases between them. CDR3: CASSLTYAGANTGELFF. CDR3 sequence (DNA): TGCGCCAGCAGCCTGACCTACGCGGGGGCAAACACCGGGGAGCTGTTTTTT. The whole variable domain, remainder taken from reference TRBV5-1 and TRBJ2-2, is KAGVTQTPRYLIKTRGQQVTLSCSPISGHRSVSWYQQTPGQGLQFLFEYFSETQRNKGNFPGRFSGRQFSNSRSEMNVSTLELGDSALYLCASSLTYAGANTGELFFGEGSRLTVL.

V is TRBV5-1 and J is TRBJ2-7, with D possibly matching TRBD1 (6 bases). V lost 0 bases and J lost 0, with 10 bases in between. The CDR3 runs to 15 residues. The germline V gene has CDR1 SGHRS and CDR2 YFSETQ. CDR3 coding DNA: TGCGCCAGCAGCTTGGTACAGGGTACCTCCTACGAGCAGTACTTC. Translation gives CASSLVQGTSYEQYF.

The genes are TRBV19 and TRBJ2-3; D uncertain. The germline V and J ends were trimmed by 2 bases and 0 bases, with 9 bases remaining between them. The CDR3 spans 15 residues. Looked up from germline, CDR1 is LNHDA and CDR2 is SQIVND (reference sequence). The CDR3: CASSIPGTSTDTQYF. The CDR3 region has the DNA TGTGCCAGTAGTATACCCGGAACTAGCACAGATACGCAGTATTTT. Using reference TRBV19 and TRBJ2-3 for the parts outside the CDR3, the full variable domain is DGGITQSPKYLFRKEGQNVTLSCEQNLNHDAMYWYRQDPGQGLRLIYYSQIVNDFQKGDIAEGYSVSREKKESFPLTVTSAQKNPTAFYLCASSIPGTSTDTQYFGPGTRLTVL.

The chain couples TRBV19 to TRBJ2-2, with TRBD1 matching 9 bases. This CDR3 comprises 17 residues. The germline CDR1 and CDR2 sequences are LNHDA and SQIVND (reference sequence). The junction had 11 bases not matched to a gene; V was cut back by 4 bases and J by 5 bases. The CDR3 region has the DNA TGTGCCAGTAGTAGGGACAGGGTCCCGGATTCGACCGGGGAGCTGTTTTTT. This translates into CASSRDRVPDSTGELFF.

The V call is TRBV11-3, the J call TRBJ1-4, with D tentatively TRBD1 (6 bases). Germline values: CDR1 SGHNT, CDR2 YENEEA. The CDR3 runs to 13 residues. V was clipped by 8 bases and J by 8 bases, with 15 bases between them. In DNA form, the CDR3 reads TGTGCCAGCGGGGCAGGGGACGGCGAAAAACTGTTTTTT. Amino acids: CASGAGDGEKLFF.

Worth noting for this clone: A read error may be the cause here, since a much bigger clone is one base away. CDR3: CASSGQLNTEAFF. CDR3 DNA: TGTGCCAGCAGTGGACAGTTGAACACTGAAGCTTTCTTT. The rearrangement joins TRBV6-6 to TRBJ1-1; D may be TRBD1 (6 bases). CDR1 is MNHNY, CDR2 SVGAGI, per germline (reference sequence). The CDR3 sequence is 13 residues long. V was pared by 5 bases and J by 0 bases, with 7 bases between.

The chain links TRBV2 to TRBJ2-5; the match to TRBD2 covers 8 bases. The CDR3 consists of 16 residues. Germline V gene sequence: CDR1 SNHLY, CDR2 FYNNEI. After removal of 6 bases from V and 2 bases from J, the junction contained 11 bases not matched to a gene. In DNA form, the CDR3 reads TGTGCCAGCAGAGCCTTCACTAGCGGACCTCAAGAGACCCAGTACTTC. Its protein is CASRAFTSGPQETQYF.

The chain joins TRBV7-2 to TRBJ1-5; no clear D gene. Germline loops: CDR1 SGHTA, CDR2 FQGNSA. CDR3 length: 14 residues. The germline V and J ends were trimmed by 5 bases and 5 bases, with 13 bases remaining between them. CDR3 coding DNA: TGTGCCAGCAGCCCCCGGGCCGGATATCAGCCCCAGCATTTT. Translation gives CASSPRAGYQPQHF.

This clone was counted a few times. The chain uses TRBV7-9 and TRBJ2-1, with D hard to call. In germline, CDR1 is SEHNR, CDR2 FQNEAQ (reference sequence). The length of the CDR3 is 12 residues. V was pared by 5 bases and J by 11 bases, with 13 bases between. The CDR3 loop is CASSEHTGQQFF. CDR3 nucleotides: TGTGCCAGCAGCGAGCACACCGGCCAGCAGTTCTTC.

The V and J genes are TRBV7-2 and TRBJ2-3; 7 nucleotides align to TRBD1. This CDR3 has 17 amino acids. The ends lost 5 bases at V and 6 bases at J; junction bases unmatched: 17. CDR1 is SGHTA and CDR2 is FQGNSA in the germline V gene. The CDR3 sequence is CASSPKGVSGGTDTQYF. CDR3 in DNA: TGTGCCAGCAGCCCAAAGGGGGTGTCAGGGGGTACGGATACGCAGTATTTT.

V is TRBV7-3 and J is TRBJ1-1, with no clear D. The CDR3 contains 13 residues. Germline V gene data show CDR1 as SGHTA and CDR2 as FQGTGA. Trimming removed 2 bases at V and 4 bases at J, with 8 bases between. CDR3 nucleotides: TGTGCCAGCAGCTTACGTGGTACCACTGAAGCTTTCTTT. It specifies CASSLRGTTEAFF.

V usage is TRBV7-2 and J usage is TRBJ1-1, with 8 bases aligning to TRBD1. Germline V lookup: CDR1 SGHTA, CDR2 FQGNSA. The CDR3 totals 14 residues. The V segment lost 0 bases and the J segment 7 bases; nucleotides outside the gene matches: 4. The CDR3 bases are TGTGCCAGCAGCTTAGCAGGACAGGGTGTTGAAGCTTTCTTT. It codes for CASSLAGQGVEAFF.

The CDR3 spells CASSANMGNTQYF. Here the CDR3 DNA reads TGTGCCAGCAGCGCTAATATGGGCAATACGCAGTATTTT. The gene calls are TRBV13 and TRBJ2-3, with no clear D. Germline V CDR1 and CDR2: PRHDT, FYEKMQ (reference sequence). This CDR3 comprises 13 residues. Trimming shortened V by 5 bases and J by 7 bases, and 13 bases separated the two germline ends.

The chain carries TRBV5-4 and TRBJ2-1, with 7 bases matching TRBD2. CDR1 is SGHNT and CDR2 is YYREEE in the germline V gene (reference sequence). This CDR3 contains 15 residues. Losses at the gene ends were 0 bases for V and 7 bases for J; bases not matched to a gene: 7. For the CDR3, the DNA is TGTGCCAGCAGCTTGGAGTCTAGCGGAAGGAATGAGCAGTTCTTC. It is translated as CASSLESSGRNEQFF. Drawing the rest from reference TRBV5-4 and TRBJ2-1, the complete variable domain is ETGVTQSPTHLIKTRGQQVTLRCSSQSGHNTVSWYQQALGQGPQFIFQYYREEENGRGNFPPRFSGLQFPNYSSELNVNALELDDSALYLCASSLESSGRNEQFFGPGTRLTVL.

This clone was found a few times. The chain recombines TRBV6-5 with TRBJ1-5; 8 positions match TRBD1. CDR1 is MNHEY, CDR2 SVGAGI, per germline. The CDR3 sequence is 13 residues long. V lost 9 bases to trimming and J lost 7 bases; unmatched junction nucleotides: 8. CDR3: CASTGQGGQPQHF. The CDR3 nucleotides read TGTGCCAGTACAGGACAGGGAGGGCAGCCCCAGCATTTT.

The rearrangement links TRBV11-2 to TRBJ2-1, with D maybe TRBD2 (6 bases). CDR1 and CDR2 from the germline V gene are SGHAT and FQNNGV. The V and J ends lost 7 bases and 2 bases respectively, with 18 bases between them. CDR3 length: 16 residues. The DNA of the CDR3 is TGTGCCAGCACCGACGTGGGGGGACCGACCTACAATGAGCAGTTCTTC. This codes for CASTDVGGPTYNEQFF.